The sequence of this T cell receptor (beta chain) was determined in a study of T cell responses to AZD1222 COVID-19 vaccine. Study-level information: Researchers grouped second doses given at about 4 or about 12 weeks into one pool.

Study findings and constraints: Among those given AZD1222, only 5 to 7 were seropositive at baseline. Clonal diversity was possibly underestimated; the donors were predominantly white British and more often female. Repertoires were sampled only after the peak T cell response.

As concerns this clone: The antigen is undetermined.

The table came from immunoSEQ multiplex PCR; TCRdb's copy has only in-frame clones and leaves some out. The table records approximately 88,000 clones, approximately 78% of them present only once. With 7 bases clipped from V and 3 bases from J, the junction kept 1 base outside the gene matches. This CDR3 has 12 amino acids. Germline assignment: CDR1 LGHDT and CDR2 YNNKEL (reference sequence). The chain carries TRBV3-1 (or the pseudogene TRBV3-2) and TRBJ1-1; 8 nucleotides align to TRBD1. Sequences were derived from peripheral blood, sampled on day 0 of AZD1222 vaccination. This clonotype was sampled from an adult in good health. The CDR3 here is CASTTGDTEAFF. The DNA for the CDR3 is TGTGCCAGCACGACAGGGGACACTGAAGCTTTCTTT.